These T cell receptor beta chains were read from a single sample in a study of response to subunit inactivated influenza vaccine. TCRdb ran MiXCR on the RT-PCR reads and lists one entry per CDR3 protein. In the table there are a few hundred thousand distinct CDR3 sequences, approximately 10% of which are singletons. The sequenced sample was PBMCs from blood, obtained more than 35 days after vaccination. The receptor set was obtained from a man aged 45-65 years who received an inactivated influenza vaccine. The CDR3 runs from the conserved cysteine through the conserved F or W. D genes are given only for firm matches. Clone sizes are given selectively: once, few, many, or a class where the clone is expanded.

few,16,TRBV4-2,TRBJ1-4,.,TGTGCCAGCAGCCAAGATCGGGCCCCGCCTAATGAAAAACTGTTTTTT,CASSQDRAPPNEKLFF
few,15,TRBV4-2,TRBJ1-6,.,TGTGCCAGCAGCCGGACGGGCGCCTATAATTCACCCCTCCACTTT,CASSRTGAYNSPLHF
.,14,TRBV7-9,TRBJ2-7,TRBD2,TGTGCCAGCAGCTCGGGACTAGGCCACTACGAGCAGTACTTC,CASSSGLGHYEQYF
.,15,TRBV7-6,TRBJ2-6,.,TGTGCCAGCAGCGTCTCGAGCTCTGGGGCCAACGTCCTGACTTTC,CASSVSSSGANVLTF
.,16,TRBV5-1,TRBJ1-1,.,TGCGCCAGCAGCCCTCAAGGGACGGTCCAGAACACTGAAGCTTTCTTT,CASSPQGTVQNTEAFF
.,14,TRBV5-1,TRBJ2-7,TRBD1,TGCGCCAGCAGCCCGGGACAGGAAACTTACGAGCAGTACTTC,CASSPGQETYEQYF
few,14,TRBV20-1,TRBJ1-5,.,TGCAGTGGTAGGGCTAGAATTAGCAATCAGCCCCAGCATTTT,CSGRARISNQPQHF
many,11,TRBV5-1,TRBJ2-3,.,TGCGCCAGCAGCTTGTCAGATACGCAGTATTTT,CASSLSDTQYF
many,13,TRBV5-1,TRBJ2-5,.,TGCGCCAGCAGCCTATCATGGGGGGAGACCCAGTACTTC,CASSLSWGETQYF
few,17,TRBV5-1,TRBJ2-5,.,TGCGCCAGCTCTACCGCCCAACAGGGAAATAACCAAGAGACCCAGTACTTC,CASSTAQQGNNQETQYF